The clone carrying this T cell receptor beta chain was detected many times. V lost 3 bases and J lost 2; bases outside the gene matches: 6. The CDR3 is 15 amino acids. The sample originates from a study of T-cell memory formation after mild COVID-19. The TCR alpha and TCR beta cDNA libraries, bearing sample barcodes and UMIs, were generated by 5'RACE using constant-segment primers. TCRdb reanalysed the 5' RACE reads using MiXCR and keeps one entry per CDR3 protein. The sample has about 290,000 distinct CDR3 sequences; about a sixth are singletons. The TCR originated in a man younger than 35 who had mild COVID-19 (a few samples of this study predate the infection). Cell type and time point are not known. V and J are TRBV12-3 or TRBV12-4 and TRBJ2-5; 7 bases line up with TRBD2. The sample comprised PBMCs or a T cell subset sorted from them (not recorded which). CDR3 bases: TGTGCCAGCAGTTTCCTGGCGGGAGTTCAAGAGACCCAGTACTTC. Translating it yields CASSFLAGVQETQYF.